The rows below give T cell receptor beta chains drawn from one sample of a study of T cells in Graves' hyperthyroidism and ophthalmopathy. Each CDR3 protein gets one entry after TCRdb re-called the multiplex PCR reads with MiXCR. The sample contains about 400,000 distinct CDR3 sequences, just under 15% of which appear only once. Input material: blood. All receptors derive from a woman in her twenties or thirties with Graves' hyperthyroidism. Both conserved end residues are part of each CDR3. D genes are given only for firm matches. Size tells how often a clone was seen (once, few, many) or the class of an expanded clone, and some rows leave it out.

TRBJ2-7,.,TRBV30,many,CAWSTSEYEQYF,TGTGCCTGGAGTACCTCGGAGTACGAGCAGTACTTC
TRBJ2-5,.,TRBV3-1,.,CASSQVGGFQETQYF,TGTGCCAGCAGCCAAGTGGGGGGATTCCAAGAGACCCAGTACTTC
TRBJ1-2,TRBD1,TRBV6-1,many,CASSDARQGRPGYTF,TGTGCCAGCAGTGATGCCCGACAGGGGCGTCCTGGCTACACCTTC
TRBJ2-4,.,TRBV20-1,.,CSATPGGEGKNIQYF,TGCAGTGCTACACCTGGAGGTGAGGGCAAAAACATTCAGTACTTC
TRBJ2-1,.,TRBV25-1,.,CASSLRDITSYNEQFF,TGTGCCAGCAGTCTCCGGGACATTACTTCCTACAATGAGCAGTTCTTC
TRBJ2-7,.,TRBV30,many,CAWSVSYSGSYEQYF,TGTGCCTGGAGTGTATCCTACAGCGGCTCCTACGAGCAGTACTTC
TRBJ2-7,TRBD2,TRBV24-1,.,CATSDARTSGSYEQYF,TGTGCCACCAGTGATGCCCGGACTAGCGGCTCCTACGAGCAGTACTTC
TRBJ2-3,TRBD1,TRBV5-1,many,CASSQTGGSDTQYF,TGCGCCAGCAGCCAGACAGGGGGCTCAGATACGCAGTATTTT
TRBJ2-7,.,TRBV13,few,CASSLGQVIYEQYF,TGTGCCAGCAGCTTAGGACAGGTAATATACGAGCAGTACTTC
TRBJ2-7,TRBD1,TRBV30,many,CAWSVLGQGAFWSYEQYF,TGTGCCTGGAGTGTACTCGGACAGGGGGCCTTTTGGTCCTACGAGCAGTACTTC
TRBJ1-5,.,TRBV11-2,many,CASSLDPLKPQHF,TGTGCCAGCAGCTTAGACCCCCTCAAGCCCCAGCATTTT
TRBJ1-6,.,TRBV5-1,few,CASSLGQNNSPLHF,TGCGCCAGCAGCTTGGGACAGAACAATTCACCCCTCCACTTT
TRBJ2-3,TRBD2,TRBV7-3,few,CASSLWGNSGTPADTQYF,TGTGCCAGCAGCTTATGGGGAAACAGCGGGACCCCGGCAGATACGCAGTATTTT
TRBJ1-6,TRBD1,TRBV6-2/TRBV6-3,once,CANSMETGDSPLHF,TGTGCCAACAGTATGGAGACAGGGGATTCACCCCTCCACTTT
TRBJ1-2,TRBD1,TRBV27,many,CASSFSGQVDYGYTF,TGTGCCAGCAGTTTTTCCGGACAGGTGGACTATGGCTACACCTTC
TRBJ2-1,.,TRBV15,few,CATSRERQDVTEQFF,TGTGCCACCAGCAGAGAAAGGCAAGATGTCACTGAGCAGTTCTTC
TRBJ2-2,TRBD2,TRBV20-1,.,CSARGVAGETSGELFF,TGCAGTGCGAGGGGGGTAGCGGGAGAAACATCCGGGGAGCTGTTTTTT
TRBJ2-2,.,TRBV19,.,CASSKGASGELFF,TGTGCCAGTAGTAAAGGGGCGTCCGGGGAGCTGTTTTTT
TRBJ1-2,TRBD1,TRBV13,.,CASSLTGDYGYTF,TGTGCCAGCAGTCTGACAGGGGACTATGGCTACACCTTC
TRBJ2-6,.,TRBV4-1,many,CASSQGRAYSGANVLTF,TGCGCCAGCAGCCAAGGGAGGGCCTACTCTGGGGCCAACGTCCTGACTTTC
TRBJ1-2,.,TRBV29-1,many,CSAPQGRGHYGYTF,TGCAGCGCACCGCAGGGCAGGGGCCACTATGGCTACACCTTC
TRBJ2-1,.,TRBV18,many,CASSPEGDPYNEQFF,TGTGCCAGCTCACCCGAGGGGGACCCCTACAATGAGCAGTTCTTC
TRBJ1-5,.,TRBV7-9,few,CASSPSWGRSGNQPQHF,TGTGCCAGCAGCCCTAGTTGGGGCCGCAGTGGCAATCAGCCCCAGCATTTT
TRBJ1-4,TRBD1,TRBV20-1,many,CSAGRQGKNEKLFF,TGCAGTGCTGGAAGACAGGGAAAGAATGAAAAACTGTTTTTT
TRBJ2-7,.,TRBV3-1,many,CASSQASGLAYEQYF,TGTGCCAGCAGCCAAGCCTCGGGACTGGCCTACGAGCAGTACTTC
TRBJ2-3,TRBD1,TRBV9,few,CASSVTPRTGLRTDTQYF,TGTGCCAGCAGCGTAACTCCGAGGACAGGCCTTAGGACAGATACGCAGTATTTT
TRBJ2-3,.,TRBV20-1,.,CSARESSADTQYF,TGCAGTGCTAGAGAGTCTAGCGCAGATACGCAGTATTTT